This T cell receptor beta chain stems from a study of shared clonotypes between healthy human individuals. Comment on this clone: The junction departs from the called germline gene at one end, perhaps through a read error.

The V gene's germline CDR1 is SNHLY and CDR2 FYNNEI. The CDR3 length is 15 residues. Data came from immunoSEQ multiplex PCR; TCRdb stores just in-frame clones and leaves some out. The table lists approximately 530,000 clones, about 96% of them singletons, with about 0.059% in the top ten. The specimen was naive CD4+ T cells sorted from blood. Sample subset: CD45RA+ positively selected. This chain joins TRBV2 and TRBJ1-2; 8 bases match TRBD1. This clonotype was sampled from a woman in her 30s in good health. This chain's CDR3 is CASSEGQGLNYGYTF. CDR3 coding DNA: TGTGCCAGCAGCGAAGGACAGGGTTTAAACTATGGCTACACCTTC.